This T cell receptor beta chain comes out of a study of cytomegalovirus exposure and HLA in healthy donors. Whole-study context: Earlier, 95 million to 130 million unique TCR beta sequences were recovered from roughly 180 million T cells by an analysis. Among the 400 or so donors who were genotyped, 81% fell in the genetic ancestry cluster that is associated with self-reported Caucasian donors.

Primers: 60 Vbeta forward and 13 Jbeta reverse. Profiling relied on immunoSEQ multiplex PCR, and the TCRdb table lists in-frame clones only, not all of them. Here the sample table reports more than 40,000 clones. The CDR3 contains 13 residues. CDR1 and CDR2 from the germline V gene are MNHEY and SMNVEV (reference sequence). V was pared by 10 bases and J by 3 bases, with 8 bases of the junction left unmatched. Sequenced sample: PBMCs. This TCR was sampled from a woman in her thirties or forties in good health and CMV-seronegative. The gene calls are TRBV27 and TRBJ2-7; 8 nucleotides align to TRBD2. The CDR3 nucleotides are TGTGCCACCCGGAGACTAGCGAACTACGAGCAGTACTTC. Translated: CATRRLANYEQYF.